Presented here are 18 T cell receptor beta chains from one specimen sequenced in a study of blood T cell repertoires in COVID-19. The repertoire was sequenced with immunoSEQ multiplex PCR; TCRdb's copy has only in-frame clones and lacks some. The sample lists about 130,000 clones; around nine tenths were seen once. Sequenced material: peripheral blood. These receptors were obtained from a man aged 55-75 years with active or convalescent COVID-19.

V gene TRBV19 combines with J gene TRBJ1-6; a possible D gene is TRBD1 (5 bases). CDR1 and CDR2 from the germline V gene are LNHDA and SQIVND (reference sequence). CDR3 length: 15 residues. V was shortened by 3 bases and J by 8 bases, with 14 bases between the two germline ends. The CDR3 region is CASSIDRQGDSPLHF. In nucleotides, the CDR3 is TGTGCCAGTAGTATTGATCGCCAGGGTGATTCACCCCTCCACTTT.

The chain combines TRBV11-1 with TRBJ1-4; no definite D call. V gave up 0 bases and J gave up 9 bases, with 17 bases separating them. This CDR3 region has 16 residues. The germline CDR1 and CDR2 sequences are SGHAT and FQDESV (reference sequence). The CDR3 here is CASSLARAGKRKKLFF. In DNA form, the CDR3 reads TGTGCCAGCAGCTTAGCGCGGGCCGGCAAAAGGAAAAAACTGTTTTTT.

DNA for the CDR3: TGTGCCAGCAGCCATAGGACAGTACGGGTCTACGAGCAGTACTTC. As protein: CASSHRTVRVYEQYF. This chain connects TRBV5-6 to TRBJ2-7, with D possibly matching TRBD1 (6 bases). The length of the CDR3 is 15 residues. Germline CDR1 and CDR2: SGHDT and YYEEEE. The ends were cut back, 4 bases at V and 3 bases at J, with 17 bases in the middle.

The rearrangement joins TRBV7-3 to TRBJ1-3; possible D gene TRBD1, 6 bases. The germline CDR1 and CDR2 sequences are SGHTA and FQGTGA. The CDR3 has 16 residues. The V and J ends lost 4 bases and 4 bases respectively, with 17 bases between them. The CDR3 region has the DNA TGTGCCAGCAGCTGGACTTACAGGGCGGTCGGAAACACCATATATTTT. Translation: CASSWTYRAVGNTIYF.

V gene TRBV5-3 combines with J gene TRBJ1-5; 7 nucleotides match TRBD1. TRBV5-3 falls under the ORF class, with uncertain function. The CDR3 is 22 amino acids. Germline trimming cut 4 bases from V and 0 bases from J; bases unmatched to any gene: 25. CDR3 residues: CARSATHRGPPREANSNQPQHF. CDR3 DNA: TGTGCCAGAAGCGCGACCCACAGGGGCCCCCCCCGCGAGGCTAATAGCAATCAGCCCCAGCATTTT.

This sequence joins TRBV29-1 and TRBJ2-7; TRBD1 agrees at 7 bases. V was pared by 7 bases and J by 2 bases, with 11 bases of the junction left unmatched. This CDR3 spans 14 amino acids. CDR1 and CDR2 (germline): SQVTM, ANQGSEA. The CDR3 region is CSAYHLDRPYEQYF. The CDR3 DNA sequence: TGCAGCGCCTACCACCTGGACAGGCCCTACGAGCAGTACTTC.

This clone showed up just once. The rearrangement uses TRBV18 and TRBJ2-1; a possible D gene is TRBD1 (5 bases). The CDR3 loop spans 14 amino acids. Trimming took 1 base from V and 11 from J, leaving 15 bases between them. Germline values: CDR1 KGHSH, CDR2 LQKENI. This CDR3 is CASSPLTGSGQQFF. The CDR3 DNA sequence: TGTGCCAGCTCACCACTTACAGGTTCTGGGCAGCAGTTCTTC.

The chain uses TRBV28 and TRBJ1-2, with TRBD1 as a possible D gene (5 bases). The germline V gene has CDR1 MDHEN and CDR2 SYDVKM. CDR3 size: 14 residues. V dropped 2 bases and J dropped 8 bases, with 15 bases sitting between them. The CDR3: CASSLLGDKGGYTF. The CDR3 DNA reads TGTGCCAGCAGTTTACTAGGCGATAAGGGGGGCTACACCTTC.

This chain uses TRBV7-8 with TRBJ1-6, with no clear D. V was trimmed by 1 base and J by 14 bases, leaving 12 bases between them. Germline CDR1 SGHVS, CDR2 FQNEAQ. The CDR3 consists of 13 residues. The CDR3 is CASSLDSAAALHF. As DNA, the CDR3 is TGTGCCAGCAGCTTAGATTCGGCGGCGGCCCTCCACTTT.

This chain uses TRBV2 with TRBJ2-7; 7 bases are a match to TRBD2. Germline-derived CDR1 and CDR2 are SNHLY and FYNNEI. This CDR3 region has 12 residues. Trimming took 5 bases from V and 4 from J; bases not matched to a gene: 2. The CDR3 here is CASSFSGYEQYF. Here the CDR3 DNA reads TGTGCCAGCAGTTTTAGCGGGTACGAGCAGTACTTC. Full variable domain (missing parts from reference TRBV2 and TRBJ2-7): EPEVTQTPSHQVTQMGQEVILRCVPISNHLYFYWYRQILGQKVEFLVSFYNNEISEKSEIFDDQFSVERPDGSNFTLKIRSTKLEDSAMYFCASSFSGYEQYFGPGTRLTVT.

In its sample, this clone was seen once. This rearrangement joins TRBV28 to TRBJ2-4, with D hard to call. The CDR3 is made up of 12 amino acids. Trimming pared 2 bases from V and 5 bases from J, leaving 4 bases between. Germline assignment: CDR1 MDHEN and CDR2 SYDVKM. Here the CDR3 reads CASSLGQNIQYF. Here the CDR3 DNA reads TGTGCCAGCAGTTTAGGGCAAAACATTCAGTACTTC.

V and J are TRBV6-4 and TRBJ1-2; D remains ambiguous. The CDR3 is 13 amino acids. Germline CDR1 MRHNA, CDR2 SNTAGT. Trimming left V 6 bases short and J 6 bases short, with 14 bases between. This CDR3 reads CASSPREGDGYTF. CDR3 coding DNA: TGTGCCAGCAGCCCGAGGGAGGGAGATGGCTACACCTTC.

V is TRBV11-2 and J is TRBJ1-1, with D perhaps TRBD1 (5 bases). Per the germline V gene, CDR1 is SGHAT and CDR2 is FQNNGV. The length of the CDR3 is 17 residues. The germline V and J ends were trimmed by 4 bases and 0 bases, with 18 bases remaining between them. The CDR3 sequence: CASSSTQGGVLNTEAFF. The CDR3 DNA follows: TGTGCCAGCAGCTCAACTCAAGGAGGGGTCCTGAACACTGAAGCTTTCTTT.

With respect to this clone: It is likely a read error, because the conserved phenylalanine at the end of the CDR3 is missing. Because the CDR3's place on the DNA is in doubt, the DNA is left out and the CDR3 is given as listed by TCRdb. This chain uses TRBV6-5 with TRBJ2-3; the D call of TRBD2 is as the table states it, not checked on the DNA. Looked up from germline, CDR1 is MNHEY and CDR2 is SVGAGI. Inclusive of both ends, the CDR3 amounts to 12 amino acids. CDR3: CASRGTSGGSWY.

This clone was detected once. The chain links TRBV3-1 (or the pseudogene TRBV3-2) to TRBJ2-5, with 9 nucleotides matching TRBD2. V lost 4 bases and J lost 3; bases outside the gene matches: 3. The germline gives CDR1 LGHDT, CDR2 YNNKEL (reference sequence). The CDR3 length is 14 residues. Here the CDR3 DNA reads TGTGCCAGCAGCCGAGTAGCGGGAGAAGAGACCCAGTACTTC. Translated, it gives CASSRVAGEETQYF.

The chain links TRBV18 to TRBJ2-7; D not certain. The CDR3 loop spans 14 amino acids. Germline-derived CDR1 and CDR2 are KGHSH and LQKENI. With 2 bases removed from V and 5 bases from J, the gap between germline ends came to 13 bases. The CDR3 nucleotides are TGTGCCAGCTCACCAAGGCCAGCAGAGGACGAGCAGTACTTC. It codes for CASSPRPAEDEQYF.

The chain couples TRBV12-3 or TRBV12-4 to TRBJ2-5, with D possibly matching TRBD1 (6 bases). The V and J ends lost 6 bases and 4 bases respectively, with 12 bases between them. The CDR3 loop spans 13 amino acids. CDR3 bases: TGTGCCAGCAGGCCGACAGGCGGAGAGACCCAGTACTTC. It translates to CASRPTGGETQYF.

The V and J genes are TRBV5-5 and TRBJ2-7; the D is unclear. Germline V gene data show CDR1 as SGHKS and CDR2 as YYEKEE (reference sequence). Trimming pared 1 base from V and 2 bases from J, leaving 7 bases between. The CDR3 runs 13 residues. The CDR3 is CASSLSAAYEQYF. CDR3 DNA: TGTGCCAGCAGCTTGTCCGCAGCCTACGAGCAGTACTTC.